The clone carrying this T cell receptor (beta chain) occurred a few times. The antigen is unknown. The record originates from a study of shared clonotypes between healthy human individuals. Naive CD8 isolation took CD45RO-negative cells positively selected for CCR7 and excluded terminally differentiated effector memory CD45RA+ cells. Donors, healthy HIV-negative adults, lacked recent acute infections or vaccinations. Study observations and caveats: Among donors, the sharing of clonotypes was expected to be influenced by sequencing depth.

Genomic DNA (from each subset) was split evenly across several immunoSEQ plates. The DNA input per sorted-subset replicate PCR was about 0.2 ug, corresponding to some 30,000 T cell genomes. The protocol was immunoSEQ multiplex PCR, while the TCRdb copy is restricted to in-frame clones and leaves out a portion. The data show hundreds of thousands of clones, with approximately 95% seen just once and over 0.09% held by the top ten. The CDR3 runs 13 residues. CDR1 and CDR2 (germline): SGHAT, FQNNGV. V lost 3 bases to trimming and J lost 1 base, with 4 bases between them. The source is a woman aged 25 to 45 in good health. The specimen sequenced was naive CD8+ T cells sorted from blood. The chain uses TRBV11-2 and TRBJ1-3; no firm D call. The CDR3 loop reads CASSFDSGNTIYF. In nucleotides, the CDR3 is TGTGCCAGCAGCTTCGATTCTGGAAACACCATATATTTT. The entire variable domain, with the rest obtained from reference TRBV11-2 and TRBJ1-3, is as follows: EAGVAQSPRYKIIEKRQSVAFWCNPISGHATLYWYQQILGQGPKLLIQFQNNGVVDDSQLPKDRFSAERLKGVDSTLKIQPAKLEDSAVYLCASSFDSGNTIYFGEGSWLTVV.